The table lists the clone carrying this T cell receptor beta chain with a few counts. This sample stems from a study of control samples from healthy donors and cancer patients. V was cut by 1 base and J by 3 bases, with 7 bases left in between. This CDR3 is 14 amino acids long. CDR1 SEHNR and CDR2 FQNEAQ come from the germline V gene (reference sequence). Data came from immunoSEQ multiplex PCR; TCRdb stores just in-frame clones and leaves some out. The table has more than 100,000 clones, approximately 88% seen once; the top ten hold around 3.5%. Sequenced material: blood. This sequence originates from a man between 35 and 55 years old in good health. The rearrangement links TRBV7-9 to TRBJ1-5; TRBD1 is a possible D gene (5 bases). The CDR3 sequence is CASSLGQTNQPQHF. The CDR3 coding sequence is TGTGCCAGCAGCTTAGGACAGACCAATCAGCCCCAGCATTTT.